The rows below give T cell receptor beta chains drawn from one sample of a study of T cells in Graves' hyperthyroidism and ophthalmopathy. Each CDR3 protein is one row after TCRdb ran MiXCR on the multiplex PCR reads. The table includes more than 300,000 distinct CDR3 sequences, about 18% detected once. What was sequenced was blood. Receptor source: a woman in her twenties or thirties with Graves' hyperthyroidism that later progressed to Graves' ophthalmopathy. Each CDR3 is given without its conserved first and last residue.

>TRBJ1-6|TRBV7-2
ASSFYLDSFYNSPLH
>TRBJ2-7|TRBV7-9
ASSERANEQY
>TRBJ1-2|TRBV29-1
SVVGRQNGYT
>TRBJ2-7|TRBV30
AWSVTEYYEQY
>TRBJ2-3|TRBV12-3/TRBV12-4
ASSGWTSPRGDTQY
>TRBJ1-1|TRBV20-1
SARGGGAATEAF
>TRBJ2-7|TRBV9
ASSVGLGGYEQY
>TRBJ1-2|TRBV5-1
ASSFRSHYGYT
>TRBJ1-5|TRBV24-1
ATSDFSGSQPQH
>TRBJ2-7|TRBV28
ASSLLGTGGYEQY
>TRBJ2-2|TRBV18
ASTKPNTGELF
>TRBJ1-6|TRBV4-1
ASTPDRGVSPLH
>TRBJ1-4|TRBV19
ASSTNGEKLF
>TRBJ2-1|TRBV20-1
SASPPRGGNEQF
>TRBJ2-3|TRBV20-1
SARGNLAGGSTDTQY
>TRBJ2-7|TRBV6-1
ASSYVGQEYEQY
>TRBJ1-1|TRBV14
ASSQDLATEAF
>TRBJ1-5|TRBV6-5
ASGWNQPQH
>TRBJ2-7|TRBV28
ASSLDGGGSYEQY
>TRBJ1-1|TRBV20-1
SARDSEDPGQFGAF
>TRBJ2-3|TRBV5-6
ASSLGGTKDTQY
>TRBJ2-7|TRBV7-9
ASSLKREGLKDEQY
>TRBJ2-5|TRBV18
ASSEGAEETQY
>TRBJ2-7|TRBV30
AWSVLQLGEQY
>TRBJ2-5|TRBV5-1
ASSPGQGRAETQY
>TRBJ2-7|TRBV12-3/TRBV12-4
ASSRPGQDYEQY
>TRBJ2-4|TRBV13
ASRVWTGAQNIQY
>TRBJ2-1|TRBV6-5
ASSYSGQIYNEQF
>TRBJ2-7|TRBV28
ASGSGSYEQY
>TRBJ2-1|TRBV24-1
ATSDFGGSEQF